This TCR beta chain was sequenced during a study of cytomegalovirus exposure and HLA in healthy donors. Study-level results: Among donors in an Asian-associated ancestry cluster, a later analysis reportedly found fewer N-insertions than the roughly 700-donor mean. Most TCR beta V segments were productive about 87% or about 30% of the time in an earlier analysis. A missense DCLRE1C variant was associated with V- and J-gene trimming of TCR beta chains in a later analysis, and an independent cohort replicated the association. The study labeled 150 or so TCR beta chains cytomegalovirus-associated.

With respect to this clone: As yet, its antigen is unknown.

V trimming: 4 bases; J trimming: 5 bases; junction bases outside the gene matches: 10. Looked up from germline, CDR1 is MGHRA and CDR2 is YSYEKL. This CDR3 contains 15 residues. The primer mix had 60 Vbeta and 13 Jbeta primers. Some clones are missing from TCRdb's copy, which holds only in-frame ones; the method was immunoSEQ multiplex PCR. The sample shows about 100,000 clones, less than 85% of them seen only once. Source material: PBMCs. The V and J genes are TRBV4-1 and TRBJ2-5; 7 bases fit TRBD2. The sequence was obtained from a woman aged 60-75 years in good health and CMV-seropositive. The CDR3 DNA is TGCGCCAGCAGCCCGATCGATAGGCGGGGGGAGACCCAGTACTTC. This translates into CASSPIDRRGETQYF.